Following are 6 T cell receptor beta chains from one sample sequenced in a study of blood T cell repertoires in COVID-19. Data came from immunoSEQ multiplex PCR; TCRdb stores just in-frame clones and leaves some out. The table has 120,000 to 150,000 clones, 70% to 90% seen once. Specimen: PBMCs or T cells enriched from blood (not recorded which). All receptors come from a woman aged 40 to 50 who had recovered from COVID-19.

This chain joins TRBV27 and TRBJ2-3; D remains ambiguous. Germline assignment: CDR1 MNHEY and CDR2 SMNVEV (reference sequence). The CDR3 spans 13 residues. V lost 5 bases, J lost 5 bases, and 11 bases lay in between. The CDR3 region has the DNA TGTGCCAGCAGTCCCTATCCCCTAGATACGCAGTATTTT. This gives the protein CASSPYPLDTQYF.

This chain uses TRBV24-1 with TRBJ2-1; 8 bases map to TRBD1. CDR1 is KGHDR and CDR2 is SFDVKD in the germline V gene. CDR3 length: 17 amino acids. J was trimmed by 6 bases and V by 3 bases; bases with no gene match: 12. CDR3 coding DNA: TGTGCCACCAGTGATAACCCCTCGACAGGGGAACGCAATGAGCAGTTCTTC. Translation: CATSDNPSTGERNEQFF.

This clone came up once. V gene TRBV9 combines with J gene TRBJ1-2, with D perhaps matching TRBD1 (5 bases). Trimming removed 0 bases at V and 8 bases at J, with 14 bases between. The germline gives CDR1 SGDLS, CDR2 YYNGEE. This CDR3 contains 14 residues. CDR3 DNA sequence: TGTGCCAGCAGCGTAGCTGGGAGGCGGGACGGCTACACCTTC. Protein sequence: CASSVAGRRDGYTF.

This chain joins TRBV7-3 and TRBJ1-6; possible D gene TRBD1, 5 bases. Germline-derived CDR1 and CDR2 are SGHTA and FQGTGA. There are 15 residues in the CDR3. V was shortened by 5 bases and J by 6 bases, with 14 bases between the two germline ends. The DNA of the CDR3 is TGTGCCAGCAGCGAGGGGAGGGTTGGTAATTCACCCCTCCACTTT. Protein: CASSEGRVGNSPLHF.

This chain uses TRBV5-1 with TRBJ1-1; 7 bases are shared with TRBD1. The J segment lost 4 bases and the V segment lost 4 bases, leaving 4 bases of the junction unmatched. The germline gives CDR1 SGHRS, CDR2 YFSETQ. The CDR3 sequence is 13 residues long. The CDR3 is CASSPTGVTEAFF. CDR3 DNA sequence: TGCGCCAGCAGCCCAACAGGGGTCACTGAAGCTTTCTTT.

This clone is a singleton in its sample. The rearrangement joins TRBV6-5 to TRBJ1-1; 7 nucleotides align to TRBD1. The CDR3 loop spans 15 amino acids. V lost 5 bases to trimming and J lost 4 bases; unmatched junction nucleotides: 10. Germline V CDR1 and CDR2: MNHEY, SVGAGI. Here the CDR3 DNA reads TGTGCCAGCAGTATAACAGGGGCCCCAGCCACTGAAGCTTTCTTT. The encoded protein is CASSITGAPATEAFF.